This T cell receptor (beta chain) was sequenced during a study of vaccination and CD4 T cells after COVID-19. Time point noted: late sampling 161 to 241 days after vaccination in three convalescent patients. The treatment was: approximately 9-day PBMC culture with coronavirus spike peptide pools or control peptides (ViraFEST assay). Wells contained 1.5 million to 2.5 million PBMCs each, and these were cultured with about 9.2 IU/ml IL-2 and 9 to 10 ug/ml peptide pools. Half-medium changes with fresh IL-2 medium occurred on days 3 and 7. A word on this clonotype: What it binds is not known.

The study sequenced cultured CD4+ T cell DNA using the Oncomine TCR Beta short-read assay. TCRdb fed the PCR reads into MiXCR, producing one record per CDR3 protein. The sample lists around 17,000 distinct CDR3 sequences; around 47% were seen once. This CDR3 contains 14 residues. Looked up from germline, CDR1 is LNHNV and CDR2 is YYDKDF (reference sequence). Trimming left V 1 base short and J 3 bases short, with 9 bases between. This chain connects TRBV15 to TRBJ2-5; D is undetermined. This sequence originates from a human donor who had recovered from COVID-19. Source: CD4+ T cells from blood, cultured in vitro, taken about 7 months after SARS-CoV-2 vaccination. The CDR3 region is CATSRAPGKETQYF. The CDR3 DNA reads TGTGCCACCAGCAGAGCTCCGGGTAAAGAGACCCAGTACTTC.